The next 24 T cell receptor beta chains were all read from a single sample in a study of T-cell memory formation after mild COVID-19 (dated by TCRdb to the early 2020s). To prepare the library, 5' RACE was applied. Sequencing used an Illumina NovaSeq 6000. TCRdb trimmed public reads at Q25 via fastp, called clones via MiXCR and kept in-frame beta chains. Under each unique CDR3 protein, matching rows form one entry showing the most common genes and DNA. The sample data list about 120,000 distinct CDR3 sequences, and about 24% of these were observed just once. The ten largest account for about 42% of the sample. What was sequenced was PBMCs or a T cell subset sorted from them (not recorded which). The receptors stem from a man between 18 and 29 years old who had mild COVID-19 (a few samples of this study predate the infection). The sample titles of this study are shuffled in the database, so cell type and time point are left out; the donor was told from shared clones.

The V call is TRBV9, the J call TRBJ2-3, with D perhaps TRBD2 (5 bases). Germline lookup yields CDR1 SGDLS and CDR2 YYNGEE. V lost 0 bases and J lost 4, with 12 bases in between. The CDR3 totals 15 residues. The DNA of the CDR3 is TGTGCCAGCAGCGTAGAGGGAGCGCGGTCAGATACGCAGTATTTT. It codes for CASSVEGARSDTQYF.

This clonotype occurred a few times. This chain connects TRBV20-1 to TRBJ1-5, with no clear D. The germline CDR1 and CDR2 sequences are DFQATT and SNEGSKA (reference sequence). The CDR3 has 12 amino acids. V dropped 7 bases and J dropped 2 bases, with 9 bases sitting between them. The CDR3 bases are TGCAGTGTAATAGACGGCAATCAGCCCCAGCATTTT. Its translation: CSVIDGNQPQHF.

The CDR3 sequence is CASWGGAMSYTF. In nucleotides, the CDR3 is TGCGCCAGCTGGGGCGGGGCTATGAGCTACACCTTC. V usage is TRBV4-1 and J usage is TRBJ1-2, with a possible D match to TRBD1 (5 bases). The CDR3 runs to 12 residues. CDR1 and CDR2 from the germline V gene are MGHRA and YSYEKL. Deletions cut 8 bases from V and 9 bases from J, with 16 bases between.

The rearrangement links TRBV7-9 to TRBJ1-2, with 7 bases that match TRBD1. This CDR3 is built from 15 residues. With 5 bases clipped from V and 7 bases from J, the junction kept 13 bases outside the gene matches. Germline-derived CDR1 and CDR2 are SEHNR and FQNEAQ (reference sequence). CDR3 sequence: CASSETGTAFSGYTF. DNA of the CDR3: TGTGCCAGCAGCGAAACCGGGACAGCGTTCTCTGGCTACACCTTC.

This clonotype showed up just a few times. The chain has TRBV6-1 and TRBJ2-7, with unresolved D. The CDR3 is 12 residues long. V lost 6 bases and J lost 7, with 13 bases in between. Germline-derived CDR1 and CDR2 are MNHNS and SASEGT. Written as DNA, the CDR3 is TGTGCCAGCAGCGTGTTCCCCAGGGAGCAGTACTTC. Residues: CASSVFPREQYF.

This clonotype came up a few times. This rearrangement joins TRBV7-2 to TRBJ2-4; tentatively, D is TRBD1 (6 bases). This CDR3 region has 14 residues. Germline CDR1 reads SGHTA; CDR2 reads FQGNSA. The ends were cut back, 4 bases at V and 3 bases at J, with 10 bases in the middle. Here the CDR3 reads CASSSRGIKNIQYF. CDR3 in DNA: TGTGCCAGCAGCTCCAGGGGCATCAAAAACATTCAGTACTTC.

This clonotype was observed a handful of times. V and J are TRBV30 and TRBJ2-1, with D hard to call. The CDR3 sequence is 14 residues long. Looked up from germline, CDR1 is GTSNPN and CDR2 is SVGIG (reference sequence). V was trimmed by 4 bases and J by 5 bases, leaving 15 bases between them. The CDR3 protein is CAWTRSPAHNEQFF. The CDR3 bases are TGTGCCTGGACCCGGTCCCCCGCCCACAATGAGCAGTTCTTC.

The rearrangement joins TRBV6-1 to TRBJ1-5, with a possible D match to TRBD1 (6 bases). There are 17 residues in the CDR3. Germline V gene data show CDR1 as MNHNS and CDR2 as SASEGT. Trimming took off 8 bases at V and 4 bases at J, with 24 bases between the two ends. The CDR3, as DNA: TGTGCCAGCCGGGGGGCTCCCGTAGGGGATGGTAATCAGCCCCAGCATTTT. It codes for CASRGAPVGDGNQPQHF.

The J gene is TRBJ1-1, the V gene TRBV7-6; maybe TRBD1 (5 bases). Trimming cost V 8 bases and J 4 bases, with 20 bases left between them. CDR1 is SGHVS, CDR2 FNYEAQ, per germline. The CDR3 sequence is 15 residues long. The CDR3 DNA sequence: TGTGCCAGCGCCCCAACGACGGGAGGGGTCACTGAAGCTTTCTTT. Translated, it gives CASAPTTGGVTEAFF.

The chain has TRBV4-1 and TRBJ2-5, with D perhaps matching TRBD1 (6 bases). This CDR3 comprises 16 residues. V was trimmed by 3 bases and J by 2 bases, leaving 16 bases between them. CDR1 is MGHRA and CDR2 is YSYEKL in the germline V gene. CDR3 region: CASSHQTRQEQETQYF. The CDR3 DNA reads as TGCGCCAGCAGCCACCAAACCAGACAGGAACAAGAGACCCAGTACTTC.

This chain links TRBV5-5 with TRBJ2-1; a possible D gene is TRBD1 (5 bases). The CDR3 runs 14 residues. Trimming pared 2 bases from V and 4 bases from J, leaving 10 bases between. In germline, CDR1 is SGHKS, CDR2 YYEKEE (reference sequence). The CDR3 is CASSFADTYNEQFF. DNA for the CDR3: TGTGCCAGCAGCTTTGCGGACACATACAATGAGCAGTTCTTC.

The CDR3 protein is CASSSRQGPGGYTF. Written as DNA, the CDR3 is TGTGCCAGCAGCTCCAGACAGGGGCCGGGCGGCTACACCTTC. J is TRBJ1-2 and V is TRBV9; 8 positions match TRBD1. The CDR3 has 14 amino acids. In germline, CDR1 is SGDLS, CDR2 YYNGEE. V was clipped by 4 bases and J by 8 bases; unmatched bases: 10.

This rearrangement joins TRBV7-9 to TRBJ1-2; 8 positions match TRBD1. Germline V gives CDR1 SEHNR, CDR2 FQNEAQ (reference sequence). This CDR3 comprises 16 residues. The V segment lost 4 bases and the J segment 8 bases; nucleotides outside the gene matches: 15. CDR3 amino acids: CASSSGVTGVLKGYTF. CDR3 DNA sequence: TGTGCCAGCAGCTCAGGCGTGACAGGGGTCCTGAAGGGCTACACCTTC.

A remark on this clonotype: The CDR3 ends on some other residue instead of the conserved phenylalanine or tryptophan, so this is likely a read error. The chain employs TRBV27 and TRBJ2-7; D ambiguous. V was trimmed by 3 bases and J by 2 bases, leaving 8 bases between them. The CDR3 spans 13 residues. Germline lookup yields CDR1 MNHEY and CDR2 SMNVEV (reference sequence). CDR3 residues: CASSFGQTYEQYL. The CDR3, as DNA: TGTGCCAGCAGTTTTGGTCAAACCTACGAGCAGTACTTA.

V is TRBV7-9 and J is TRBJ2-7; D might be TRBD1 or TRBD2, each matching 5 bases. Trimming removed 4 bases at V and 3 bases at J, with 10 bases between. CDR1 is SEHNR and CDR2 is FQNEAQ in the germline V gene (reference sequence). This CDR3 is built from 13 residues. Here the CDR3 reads CASSSGANYEQYV. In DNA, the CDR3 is TGTGCCAGCAGCTCCGGGGCGAACTACGAGCAGTACGTC.

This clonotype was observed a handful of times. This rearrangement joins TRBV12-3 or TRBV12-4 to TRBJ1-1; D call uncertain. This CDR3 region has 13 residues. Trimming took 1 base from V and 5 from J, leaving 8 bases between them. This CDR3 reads CASSLGPGTEAFF. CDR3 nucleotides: TGTGCCAGCAGTTTAGGCCCGGGGACTGAAGCTTTCTTT.

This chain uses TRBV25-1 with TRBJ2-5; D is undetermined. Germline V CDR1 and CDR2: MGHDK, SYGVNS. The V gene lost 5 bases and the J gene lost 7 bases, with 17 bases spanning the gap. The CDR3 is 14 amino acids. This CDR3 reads CASSPDANTGTQYF. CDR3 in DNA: TGTGCCAGCAGTCCCGACGCTAATACCGGGACCCAGTACTTC.

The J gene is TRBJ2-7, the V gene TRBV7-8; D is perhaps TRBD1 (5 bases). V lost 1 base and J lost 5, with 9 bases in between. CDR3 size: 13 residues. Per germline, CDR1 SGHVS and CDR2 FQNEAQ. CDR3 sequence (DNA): TGTGCCAGCAGCTTAGGCCAGGGCGACGAGCAGTACTTC. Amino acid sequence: CASSLGQGDEQYF.

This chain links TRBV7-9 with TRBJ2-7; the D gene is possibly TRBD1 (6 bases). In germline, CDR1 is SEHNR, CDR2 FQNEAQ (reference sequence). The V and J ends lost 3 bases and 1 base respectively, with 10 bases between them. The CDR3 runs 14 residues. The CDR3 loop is CASSFTGKSYEQYF. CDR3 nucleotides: TGTGCCAGCAGCTTTACAGGGAAATCCTACGAGCAGTACTTC.

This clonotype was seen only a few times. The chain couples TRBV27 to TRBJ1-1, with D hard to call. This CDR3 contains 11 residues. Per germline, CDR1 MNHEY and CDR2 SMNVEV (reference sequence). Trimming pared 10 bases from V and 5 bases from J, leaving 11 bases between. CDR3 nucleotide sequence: TGTGCCACCTCCAGTGGGACTGAAGCTTTCTTT. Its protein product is CATSSGTEAFF.

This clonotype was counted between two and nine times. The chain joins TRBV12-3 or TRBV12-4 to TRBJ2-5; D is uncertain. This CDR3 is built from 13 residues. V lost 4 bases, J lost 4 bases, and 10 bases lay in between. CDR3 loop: CASSSALRETQYF. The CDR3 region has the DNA TGTGCCAGCAGTTCGGCCCTAAGAGAGACCCAGTACTTC.

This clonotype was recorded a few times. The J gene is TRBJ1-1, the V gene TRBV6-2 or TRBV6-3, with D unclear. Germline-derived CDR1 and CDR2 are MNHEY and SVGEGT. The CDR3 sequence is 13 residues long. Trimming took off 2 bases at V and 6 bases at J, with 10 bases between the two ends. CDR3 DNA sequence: TGTGCCAGCAGTTACGGGTGGAGCGCTGAAGCTTTCTTT. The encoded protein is CASSYGWSAEAFF.

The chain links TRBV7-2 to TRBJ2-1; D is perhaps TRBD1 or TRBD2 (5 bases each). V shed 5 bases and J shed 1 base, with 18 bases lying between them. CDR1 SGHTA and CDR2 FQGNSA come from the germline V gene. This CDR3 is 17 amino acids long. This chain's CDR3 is CASSHRTLGESYNEQFF. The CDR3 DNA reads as TGTGCCAGCAGCCACAGGACCTTAGGGGAGTCCTACAATGAGCAGTTCTTC.

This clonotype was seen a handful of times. The CDR3 spells CASSALRTDRGETQYF. The CDR3 bases are TGTGCCAGCAGCGCCCTACGGACGGACAGGGGAGAGACCCAGTACTTC. The chain joins TRBV5-6 to TRBJ2-5, with 9 positions matching TRBD1. The CDR3 has 16 residues. The germline V gene encodes CDR1 SGHDT and CDR2 YYEEEE. Trimming cost V 4 bases and J 4 bases; bases outside gene matches: 11.